The present T cell receptor beta chain was sequenced within a study of blood T cell repertoires in COVID-19. On the study more broadly: Material from acute and convalescent COVID-19 was sourced from the United States, Italy and Spain.

The ends were cut back, 6 bases at V and 1 base at J, with 18 bases in the middle. The germline V gene has CDR1 SQVTM and CDR2 ANQGSEA. The CDR3 contains 15 residues. Only in-frame clones appear in the TCRdb table, and some are missing; sequencing was by immunoSEQ multiplex PCR. The sample holds about 160,000 clones; 70% to 90% are singletons and the top ten take roughly 8.3%. Enrollment of patients from Seattle took place during active infection, with longitudinal follow-up. The rearrangement uses TRBV29-1 and TRBJ1-1; D is undetermined. This receptor was obtained from a woman aged 55-75 years with COVID-19, enrolled during active disease. Material for sequencing was peripheral blood. The CDR3 loop reads CSVLNSGARNTEAFF. The DNA for the CDR3 is TGCAGCGTACTAAACTCGGGAGCCCGGAACACTGAAGCTTTCTTT.